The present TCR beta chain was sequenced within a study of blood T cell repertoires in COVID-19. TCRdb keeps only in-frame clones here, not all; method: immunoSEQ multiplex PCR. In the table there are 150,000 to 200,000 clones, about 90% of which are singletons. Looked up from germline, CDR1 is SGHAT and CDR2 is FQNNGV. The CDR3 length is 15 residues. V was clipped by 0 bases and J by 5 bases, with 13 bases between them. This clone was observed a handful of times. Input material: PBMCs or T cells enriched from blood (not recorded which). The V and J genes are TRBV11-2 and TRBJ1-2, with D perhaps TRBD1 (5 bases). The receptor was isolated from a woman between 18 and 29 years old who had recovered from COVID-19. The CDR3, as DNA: TGTGCCAGCAGCTTAGAAAGGCAGTGGACATATGGCTACACCTTC. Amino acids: CASSLERQWTYGYTF. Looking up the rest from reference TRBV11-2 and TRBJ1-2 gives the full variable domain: EAGVAQSPRYKIIEKRQSVAFWCNPISGHATLYWYQQILGQGPKLLIQFQNNGVVDDSQLPKDRFSAERLKGVDSTLKIQPAKLEDSAVYLCASSLERQWTYGYTFGSGTRLTVV.